The source of this TCR beta chain is a study of blood T cell repertoires in COVID-19 (dated by TCRdb to 2020 to 2022). Notes on the research overall: Collaborator samples came from the United States, Italy and Spain and covered acute and convalescent phases of COVID-19. A de-identified subject ID, COVID-19 status, age in years and sex were almost always included in the sample metadata. Where HLA class I and class II types were available, the types were taken from metadata supplied by the sample provider, not from assay-based typing. The prospective study material was composed of cDNA or gDNA derived from T cells, B-cell-depleted T cells, or PBMCs. The repertoires were released in a freely available public database intended as a resource for research on the immune response to SARS-CoV-2. The samples were drawn from two sources: the first 160 participants of the ongoing ImmuneRACE study, and 950 to 1,500 subjects contributed by 6 global collaborators. Subjects who had been exposed to COVID-19, were actively infected with it, or had recovered from it provided the deeply sampled blood TCRbeta repertoires that made up the dataset.

Comments on this clone: Its recognized antigen is unknown. No much larger clone is present one base from it, and per-base qualities are unavailable.

The V and J ends are trimmed by 5 bases and 5 bases, leaving 12 bases between them. CDR1 MNHEY and CDR2 SVGAGI were looked up in the germline V gene. Including the terminal cysteine and phenylalanine, the CDR3 comprises 13 residues. Just the 39-base CDR3 DNA is kept, in frame starting at base 1. At one collaborating source in Seattle, patients were enrolled during active infection and were followed longitudinally through the course of disease. Collaborating institutions collected whole blood in K2EDTA tubes following their own protocols. Collaborator samples were shipped for TCRbeta analysis as frozen whole blood, isolated PBMCs, or DNA extracted from either sample type. TCRbeta CDR3 regions were amplified from genomic DNA using the immunoSEQ Assay, a bias-controlled multiplex PCR. The authors' analysis ran thus. The number of nucleated cells in each sample was estimated from the amplification of reference gene primers within the assay. To quantify the absolute abundance of each unique TCRbeta CDR3 rearrangement, sequence reads were collapsed and filtered. Productive Simpson clonality was computed per sample as the square root of Simpson's diversity index over productive rearrangements. In its TCRdb copy, this immuneACCESS table keeps in-frame sequences only and misses some clones. Where compared with another copy, unresolved V genes explain less than half of these, and the others have no known cause. D and trimming come from the DNA, and the V and J calls and clone size come from that table. The sample table shows some 220,000 clones, and approximately 78% are seen once. The top ten clones comprise roughly 5.5% of the sample.

General conclusions and limits of the study: Clinical and demographic metadata were provided uncurated, with the amount varying by source and participant.

The clonotype comes from a woman in her 70s with COVID-19, enrolled during active disease. Material for sequencing was peripheral blood. The receptor chain draws on TRBV6-5 and TRBJ2-5, with no reliable assignment of the D segment. The nucleotides read TGTGCCAGCAGTAACACGGTCGGGGAGACCCAGTACTTC. It encodes CASSNTVGETQYF.